This entry lists 18 T cell receptor beta chains sequenced from one sample in a study of CD8 T cells in ankylosing spondylitis. TCRdb re-derived calls from the 5' RACE reads in MiXCR, one entry per CDR3 protein. In the table there are 30,000 to 45,000 distinct CDR3 sequences, over 10% of which are singletons. Sequencing was performed on synovial fluid, either unsorted or a sorted T cell fraction (not recorded which). The receptors derive from a male donor with ankylosing spondylitis.

At least ten counts were recorded for this clonotype. The rearrangement joins TRBV20-1 to TRBJ1-1, with D perhaps TRBD1 (5 bases). The CDR3 extends over 13 amino acids. The V gene's germline CDR1 is DFQATT and CDR2 SNEGSKA (reference sequence). V lost 0 bases to trimming and J lost 3 bases, with 8 bases between them. CDR3 sequence (DNA): TGCAGTGCTAGAGATGGGGGTCACACTGAAGCTTTCTTT. Protein sequence: CSARDGGHTEAFF.

Many counts were recorded for this clonotype. CDR3 in DNA: TGTGCCAGCAGCCCTTGGGACACGTCCTACGAGCAGTACTTC. This encodes CASSPWDTSYEQYF. The chain employs TRBV7-9 and TRBJ2-7; maybe TRBD1 (6 bases). The CDR3 covers 14 residues. V shed 5 bases and J shed 1 base, with 12 bases lying between them. CDR1 and CDR2 (germline): SEHNR, FQNEAQ (reference sequence).

This clonotype came up a few times. The J gene is TRBJ2-7, the V gene TRBV7-9; D is unresolved. Germline values: CDR1 SEHNR, CDR2 FQNEAQ (reference sequence). The CDR3 is made up of 15 amino acids. The V gene lost 1 base and the J gene lost 3 bases, with 13 bases spanning the gap. This CDR3 reads CASSLDPGSHYEQYF. In DNA form, the CDR3 reads TGTGCCAGCAGCTTAGACCCTGGATCACACTACGAGCAGTACTTC. Drawing the rest from reference TRBV7-9 and TRBJ2-7, the complete variable domain is DTGVSQNPRHKITKRGQNVTFRCDPISEHNRLYWYRQTLGQGPEFLTYFQNEAQLEKSRLLSDRFSAERPKGSFSTLEIQRTEQGDSAMYLCASSLDPGSHYEQYFGPGTRLTVT.

V usage is TRBV3-1 and J usage is TRBJ2-1; a possible D gene is TRBD1 (6 bases). CDR1 LGHDT and CDR2 YNNKEL come from the germline V gene (reference sequence). The V gene lost 2 bases and the J gene lost 11 bases, with 10 bases spanning the gap. There are 12 residues in the CDR3. Here the CDR3 DNA reads TGTGCCAGCAGCCAATGGGGGCGTCAGCAGTTCTTC. This translates into CASSQWGRQQFF.

There are a few counts of this clonotype. The chain has TRBV12-3 or TRBV12-4 and TRBJ2-5; 7 nucleotides align to TRBD1. J gave up 4 bases and V 5 bases, and 10 bases lay outside the gene matches. This CDR3 is built from 15 residues. CDR3 sequence (DNA): TGTGCCAGCAGTCGGGACAGCCCAACAAGAGAGACCCAGTACTTC. Translation gives CASSRDSPTRETQYF.

This clonotype came up many times. The chain couples TRBV7-9 to TRBJ2-7; a possible D gene is TRBD1 (5 bases). The CDR3 loop spans 13 amino acids. Trimming took 5 bases from V and 3 from J, leaving 11 bases between them. The germline CDR1 and CDR2 sequences are SEHNR and FQNEAQ (reference sequence). CDR3 sequence: CASSPTDNYEQYF. The CDR3 DNA is TGTGCCAGCAGCCCAACGGACAACTACGAGCAGTACTTC.

The gene calls are TRBV5-1 and TRBJ1-1; D is unclear. Trimming cost V 5 bases and J 4 bases, with 9 bases left between them. The CDR3 sequence is 12 residues long. The germline V gene has CDR1 SGHRS and CDR2 YFSETQ. The CDR3 nucleotides read TGCGCCAGCAGGGCCCGGACCACTGAAGCTTTCTTT. It encodes CASRARTTEAFF.

CDR3 sequence reads: CASSPDGEGTDTQYF. In DNA form, the CDR3 reads TGTGCCAGCAGCCCGGACGGCGAAGGCACAGATACGCAGTATTTT. V and J are TRBV6-4 and TRBJ2-3; the D is unclear. V was pared by 6 bases and J by 1 base, with 14 bases between. The germline CDR1 and CDR2 sequences are MRHNA and SNTAGT. The CDR3 length is 15 residues.

This clonotype was observed at least ten times. The V call is TRBV9, the J call TRBJ2-7; tentatively, D is TRBD2 (6 bases). The CDR3 contains 14 residues. V lost 0 bases and J lost 4, with 11 bases in between. Germline V gene data show CDR1 as SGDLS and CDR2 as YYNGEE. CDR3 protein: CASSVGGERYEQYF. In nucleotides, the CDR3 is TGTGCCAGCAGCGTAGGGGGGGAAAGGTACGAGCAGTACTTC.

This clonotype was counted many times. The chain is built from TRBV6-5 and TRBJ2-6; D possibly uses TRBD1 or TRBD2 (5 bases each). CDR1 is MNHEY and CDR2 is SVGAGI in the germline V gene. The V end was cut by 4 bases, the J end by 0 bases, with 7 bases between. This CDR3 spans 15 amino acids. The CDR3 spells CASSWGNSGANVLTF. DNA of the CDR3: TGTGCCAGCAGTTGGGGGAACTCTGGGGCCAACGTCCTGACTTTC.

Only a few counts were recorded for this clonotype. This sequence joins TRBV4-2 and TRBJ1-1, with D hard to call. Germline CDR1 is LGHNA and CDR2 is YNFKEQ. CDR3 size: 15 residues. Deletions cut 0 bases from V and 0 bases from J, with 8 bases between. The CDR3, as DNA: TGTGCCAGCAGCCAAGATGAACCCGTGAACACTGAAGCTTTCTTT. This translates into CASSQDEPVNTEAFF.

There are a few counts of this clonotype. The chain has TRBV4-2 and TRBJ2-7; D gene uncertain. Germline CDR1 reads LGHNA; CDR2 reads YNFKEQ. The CDR3 extends over 13 amino acids. V gave up 2 bases and J gave up 2 bases, with 7 bases separating them. The CDR3 loop reads CASSQFNPYEQYF. CDR3 nucleotide sequence: TGTGCCAGCAGCCAATTCAATCCCTACGAGCAGTACTTC.

V and J are TRBV4-3 and TRBJ2-1, with TRBD2 matching over 14 bases. CDR1 is LGHNA and CDR2 is YSLEER in the germline V gene. The V gene end was trimmed by 4 bases and the J gene end by 2 bases; junction bases not matched to a gene: 10. The CDR3 extends over 19 amino acids. In DNA form, the CDR3 reads TGCGCCAGCAGCCTAAGACCGGGACTAGCGGGAGTAGCCTACAATGAGCAGTTCTTC. This translates into CASSLRPGLAGVAYNEQFF.

The chain joins TRBV9 to TRBJ1-1, with D tentatively TRBD1 (5 bases). The V end was cut by 0 bases, the J end by 7 bases, with 10 bases between. The CDR3 is 13 amino acids. The germline CDR1 and CDR2 sequences are SGDLS and YYNGEE. This CDR3 reads CASSVAGKGEAFF. CDR3 in DNA: TGTGCCAGCAGCGTAGCAGGGAAAGGTGAAGCTTTCTTT.

This sequence joins TRBV7-9 and TRBJ2-1, with a tentative D call TRBD2 (5 bases). Germline lookup yields CDR1 SEHNR and CDR2 FQNEAQ (reference sequence). The CDR3 is 15 amino acids. V lost 3 bases and J lost 3, with 12 bases in between. The CDR3: CASSFRTGLYNEQFF. The CDR3 DNA follows: TGTGCCAGCAGCTTCCGGACCGGACTCTACAATGAGCAGTTCTTC.

This clonotype was seen repeatedly, ten times or more. The chain couples TRBV20-1 to TRBJ1-6, with D tentatively TRBD1 (5 bases). The CDR3 runs 16 residues. CDR1 is DFQATT and CDR2 is SNEGSKA in the germline V gene (reference sequence). Trimming left V 0 bases short and J 7 bases short, with 16 bases between. The CDR3: CSARDVSGDGNSPLHF. In DNA form, the CDR3 reads TGCAGTGCTAGAGATGTCTCGGGGGACGGGAATTCACCCCTCCACTTT.

This clonotype occurred many times. The gene calls are TRBV11-1 and TRBJ2-1, with D maybe TRBD2 (6 bases). Trimming shortened V by 1 base and J by 3 bases, and 10 bases separated the two germline ends. This CDR3 has 15 amino acids. From germline, CDR1 is SGHAT and CDR2 FQDESV (reference sequence). CDR3 sequence: CASSLDYGGYNEQFF. The CDR3 bases are TGTGCCAGCAGCTTAGATTACGGGGGCTACAATGAGCAGTTCTTC.

Only a few counts were recorded for this clonotype. The rearrangement links TRBV7-9 to TRBJ2-1; 8 positions match TRBD1. Germline V gene lookup returns CDR1 SEHNR and CDR2 FQNEAQ (reference sequence). The CDR3 sequence is 14 residues long. Trimming took 1 base from V and 5 from J; bases not matched to a gene: 1. The CDR3 here is CASSLGGQDNEQFF. As DNA, the CDR3 is TGTGCCAGCAGCTTAGGGGGACAGGACAATGAGCAGTTCTTC.